Sequencing of this T cell receptor (beta chain) was carried out in a study of identical twins. This clonotype was picked up a small number of times. Losses at the gene ends were 0 bases for V and 3 bases for J; bases not matched to a gene: 9. Germline CDR1 DFQATT, CDR2 SNEGSKA (reference sequence). There are 16 residues in the CDR3. From the 5' RACE reads, TCRdb called clonotypes with MiXCR, one entry per CDR3 protein. Of roughly 480,000 distinct CDR3 sequences detected, 24% appear once; the ten largest clones hold 2.9%. The data were also submitted as part of a second study, on T cells expressing NK-cell markers. From that second work: Researchers got TCR beta repertoires out of sorted CD3+CD56+NKG2C+, CD3+CD56+NKG2C- and CD3+CD56-NKG2C+ T cells. In several donors, these clonotypes also led the CD3+CD56-NKG2C+ fraction.

Sequenced input: CD4+ T cells sorted from blood. This chain connects TRBV20-1 to TRBJ2-5; 8 bases are shared with TRBD2. This TCR came from a young woman in good health. CDR3 loop: CSARESLGLAEETQYF. The CDR3, as DNA: TGCAGTGCTAGAGAGTCGTTAGGACTAGCAGAAGAGACCCAGTACTTC.